This is a list of T cell receptor beta chains from one sample in a study of CD8 T cells in ankylosing spondylitis. TCRdb fed the 5' RACE reads into MiXCR, producing one record per CDR3 protein. The sample has roughly 200,000 distinct CDR3 sequences, about 13% seen once. Sequenced input: blood, either unsorted or a sorted T cell fraction (not recorded which). Receptor source: a male donor with ankylosing spondylitis or in good health (not recorded which). Each CDR3 is given without its conserved first and last residue. The size entry is marked missing in some rows and otherwise reads once, few, many or a size class.

V gene	J gene	clone size	CDR3 protein
TRBV5-1	TRBJ1-4	few	ASSLEVGQEKLF
TRBV4-1	TRBJ1-1	few	ASSHGEAGGGTEAF
TRBV3-1	TRBJ2-5	many	ASSQDWGERETQY
TRBV27	TRBJ2-1	many	ASSLSGGAYNEQF
TRBV4-1	TRBJ1-1	few	ASSHPGGVNTEAF
TRBV6-6	TRBJ1-2	few	ATEGDRPNYGYT
TRBV7-9	TRBJ2-4	NA	ASSSQAGYKNIQY
TRBV6-2/TRBV6-3	TRBJ2-1	few	ASSPWTSGSYNEQF
TRBV20-1	TRBJ1-2	NA	SAGAWTGGGYT
TRBV12-3/TRBV12-4	TRBJ2-3	NA	ASILQGAEDTQY
TRBV12-3/TRBV12-4	TRBJ2-3	many	ASSQTPGDTQY